This passage covers 32 T cell receptor beta chains from one sample sequenced in a study of beta chain features in type 1 diabetes. TCRB transcripts that were expressed got sequenced, as all of the isolated RNA had been reverse transcribed. Libraries were prepared by immunoSEQ multiplex PCR; TCRdb keeps only in-frame clonotypes and omits some of them. This table has hundreds of thousands of clones, roughly 16% appearing once. Sequencing was performed on naive CD4+ T cells from blood. These receptors were taken from a man aged 18 to 30 in good health.

This clone has just a few counts. The chain has TRBV4-2 and TRBJ2-1, with 7 bases that match TRBD1. Per germline, CDR1 LGHNA and CDR2 YNFKEQ. The CDR3 consists of 16 residues. V lost 4 bases, J lost 2 bases, and 8 bases stayed unmatched. CDR3 protein: CASSPTGASAYNEQFF. Here the CDR3 DNA reads TGTGCCAGCAGCCCTACAGGGGCAAGCGCCTACAATGAGCAGTTCTTC.

This clone was counted between two and nine times. The V gene is TRBV28, the J gene TRBJ2-2; D is possibly TRBD2 (6 bases). V shed 3 bases and J shed 0 bases, with 11 bases lying between them. This CDR3 contains 16 residues. The germline gives CDR1 MDHEN, CDR2 SYDVKM. The DNA for the CDR3 is TGTGCCAGCAGTTTCGGCGGGGACGCGAACACCGGGGAGCTGTTTTTT. This gives the protein CASSFGGDANTGELFF.

The chain couples TRBV7-9 to TRBJ2-7, with D perhaps matching TRBD1 (6 bases). This CDR3 has 13 residues. From germline, CDR1 is SEHNR and CDR2 FQNEAQ (reference sequence). V lost 1 base, J lost 3 bases, and 7 bases lay in between. CDR3 DNA sequence: TGTGCCAGCAGCTTAGGCAGGGGCTACGAGCAGTACTTC. Translated: CASSLGRGYEQYF.

This clone was detected a few times. This rearrangement joins TRBV11-2 to TRBJ1-2, with a weak D call TRBD1 (6 bases). The V end was cut by 5 bases, the J end by 0 bases, with 10 bases between. Germline loops: CDR1 SGHAT, CDR2 FQNNGV. This CDR3 is 14 amino acids long. For the CDR3, the DNA is TGTGCCAGCAGCCAACGGACAGCTAACTATGGCTACACCTTC. Its translation: CASSQRTANYGYTF. Filled out from reference TRBV11-2 and TRBJ1-2, the complete variable domain reads EAGVAQSPRYKIIEKRQSVAFWCNPISGHATLYWYQQILGQGPKLLIQFQNNGVVDDSQLPKDRFSAERLKGVDSTLKIQPAKLEDSAVYLCASSQRTANYGYTFGSGTRLTVV.

This clone has just a few counts. The chain has TRBV7-9 and TRBJ2-2, with TRBD1 identical over 7 bases. The CDR3 extends over 15 amino acids. The J segment lost 4 bases and the V segment lost 5 bases, leaving 7 bases of the junction unmatched. Germline CDR1 reads SEHNR; CDR2 reads FQNEAQ (reference sequence). The CDR3 sequence is CASSLERGPTGELFF. The CDR3 region has the DNA TGTGCCAGCAGCCTAGAGAGGGGGCCCACCGGGGAGCTGTTTTTT.

This clone has just a few counts. V is TRBV18 and J is TRBJ2-3; D remains unclear. This CDR3 is 13 amino acids long. Per the germline V gene, CDR1 is KGHSH and CDR2 is LQKENI. The V gene lost 0 bases and the J gene lost 4 bases, with 5 bases spanning the gap. CDR3 nucleotides: TGTGCCAGCTCACCACCGGGCCCAGATACGCAGTATTTT. This translates into CASSPPGPDTQYF.

The gene calls are TRBV5-4 and TRBJ2-1, with 10 bases lining up with TRBD2. CDR1 is SGHNT and CDR2 is YYREEE in the germline V gene (reference sequence). The V gene end was trimmed by 4 bases and the J gene end by 7 bases; junction bases not matched to a gene: 11. This CDR3 comprises 16 residues. The CDR3, as DNA: TGTGCCAGCAGCACCAAAGCGGGGGGGCCCGGGAATGAGCAGTTCTTC. It encodes CASSTKAGGPGNEQFF.

In this sample, this clone turned up a few times. The rearrangement joins TRBV5-1 to TRBJ2-3, with D uncertain. V was trimmed by 4 bases and J by 0 bases, leaving 15 bases between them. Germline CDR1 is SGHRS and CDR2 is YFSETQ. There are 16 residues in the CDR3. The CDR3 spells CASSRTGPLSTDTQYF. The CDR3 DNA sequence: TGCGCCAGCAGCAGAACTGGACCTCTAAGCACAGATACGCAGTATTTT. The full variable domain, rest sourced from reference TRBV5-1 and TRBJ2-3, is KAGVTQTPRYLIKTRGQQVTLSCSPISGHRSVSWYQQTPGQGLQFLFEYFSETQRNKGNFPGRFSGRQFSNSRSEMNVSTLELGDSALYLCASSRTGPLSTDTQYFGPGTRLTVL.

This clone was seen only a few times. CDR3 region: CASSSGPWGNNEQFF. The CDR3 coding sequence is TGTGCCAGCAGCAGTGGACCCTGGGGCAACAATGAGCAGTTCTTC. The chain employs TRBV7-8 and TRBJ2-1; a possible D gene is TRBD1 (5 bases). The germline gives CDR1 SGHVS, CDR2 FQNEAQ. This CDR3 contains 15 residues. V lost 5 bases to trimming and J lost 5 bases, with 16 bases between them.

The chain links TRBV9 to TRBJ2-3; 8 bases map to TRBD2. CDR1 and CDR2 (germline): SGDLS, YYNGEE. The CDR3 consists of 15 residues. V lost 0 bases and J lost 5; bases outside the gene matches: 5. CDR3 DNA: TGTGCCAGCAGCGTAGAAAGCCTAGCGGGAGATACGCAGTATTTT. Encoded protein: CASSVESLAGDTQYF.

Note on this clone: The sample has other DNA sequences that encode this CDR3 too. The chain employs TRBV13 and TRBJ2-5, with 13 positions matching TRBD2. There are 14 residues in the CDR3. J gave up 5 bases and V 9 bases, and 6 bases lay outside the gene matches. CDR1 is PRHDT, CDR2 FYEKMQ, per germline (reference sequence). In DNA form, the CDR3 reads TGTGCCAGTACAAGGACTAGCGGGAGTGAGACCCAGTACTTC. It codes for CASTRTSGSETQYF.

This chain links TRBV18 with TRBJ1-1, with a tentative D call TRBD1 (5 bases). Trimming took off 4 bases at V and 0 bases at J, with 12 bases between the two ends. The CDR3 is made up of 15 amino acids. Germline lookup yields CDR1 KGHSH and CDR2 LQKENI. The CDR3 protein is CASSQMGTVNTEAFF. DNA for the CDR3: TGTGCCAGCTCACAAATGGGGACGGTGAACACTGAAGCTTTCTTT.

The sample holds a few counts of this clone. The rearrangement links TRBV5-5 to TRBJ2-7; 11 positions match TRBD2. V shed 4 bases and J 2 bases; nucleotides not matched to a gene: 14. The germline CDR1 and CDR2 sequences are SGHKS and YYEKEE (reference sequence). The CDR3 length is 18 residues. CDR3 nucleotide sequence: TGTGCCAGCAGCCGAAGGGGACTAGCGGACCTCACCACCTACGAGCAGTACTTC. Protein product: CASSRRGLADLTTYEQYF. Supplemented by reference TRBV5-5 and TRBJ2-7, the full variable domain reads DAGVTQSPTHLIKTRGQQVTLRCSPISGHKSVSWYQQVLGQGPQFIFQYYEKEERGRGNFPDRFSARQFPNYSSELNVNALLLGDSALYLCASSRRGLADLTTYEQYFGPGTRLTVT.

This clone was recorded a few times. The chain is built from TRBV20-1 and TRBJ1-2; no clear D gene. V lost 6 bases and J 8 bases, leaving 13 bases between the germline ends. This CDR3 contains 11 residues. CDR1 and CDR2 from the germline V gene are DFQATT and SNEGSKA (reference sequence). The CDR3 DNA follows: TGCAGTGCCCCTACAAGGGTCGGCTACACCTTC. It specifies CSAPTRVGYTF.

In its sample, this clone was seen a few times. The sample holds other DNA sequences that translate to the same CDR3. CDR3 loop: CASSLSGGSYEQYF. The DNA for the CDR3 is TGCGCCAGCAGCTTGTCAGGGGGGTCCTACGAGCAGTACTTC. The gene calls are TRBV5-1 and TRBJ2-7; TRBD1 might be the D (7 bases). The CDR3 is 14 amino acids. Trimming removed 1 base from V and 1 base from J, with 9 bases in between. Germline values: CDR1 SGHRS, CDR2 YFSETQ.

The chain carries TRBV27 and TRBJ1-2, with TRBD1 identical over 9 bases. The CDR3 spans 17 residues. Trimming removed 2 bases from V and 4 bases from J; junction bases left unmatched: 11. The germline CDR1 and CDR2 sequences are MNHEY and SMNVEV (reference sequence). CDR3 bases: TGTGCCAGCAGTTTACCGCCTTCGGGACAGGGAACCTATGGCTACACCTTC. This encodes CASSLPPSGQGTYGYTF.

This clone was seen only a few times. V usage is TRBV5-4 and J usage is TRBJ2-3; 7 bases line up with TRBD2. The CDR3 has 15 residues. Germline-derived CDR1 and CDR2 are SGHNT and YYREEE (reference sequence). Trimming cost V 1 base and J 5 bases; bases outside gene matches: 7. The CDR3 DNA sequence: TGTGCCAGCAGCTTGCAAGGACTAGGCGGAGATACGCAGTATTTT. Its protein product is CASSLQGLGGDTQYF.

The chain employs TRBV18 and TRBJ2-1; tentatively, D is TRBD2 (6 bases). This CDR3 region has 15 residues. In germline, CDR1 is KGHSH, CDR2 LQKENI. The ends were cut back, 3 bases at V and 4 bases at J, with 13 bases in the middle. The CDR3 sequence is CASSPAGLDYNEQFF. The CDR3 nucleotides are TGTGCCAGCTCACCCGCGGGACTGGATTACAATGAGCAGTTCTTC.

This clone was found a few times. The rearrangement joins TRBV4-3 to TRBJ1-2; no clear D gene. Germline CDR1 and CDR2: LGHNA and YSLEER. Trimming pared 1 base from V and 0 bases from J, leaving 9 bases between. This CDR3 contains 15 residues. This chain's CDR3 is CASSQGRSTNYGYTF. DNA for the CDR3: TGCGCCAGCAGCCAAGGTCGATCTACTAACTATGGCTACACCTTC.

The rearrangement uses TRBV28 and TRBJ2-3; 10 bases fit TRBD2. CDR1 and CDR2 (germline): MDHEN, SYDVKM. Trimming at V came to 6 bases and at J to 0 bases, leaving 12 bases not matched to a gene. The CDR3 is made up of 18 amino acids. The CDR3, as DNA: TGTGCCAGCAGACCTAGCGGGAGTCTTGCGCTAAGCACAGATACGCAGTATTTT. This sequence encodes CASRPSGSLALSTDTQYF.

The CDR3 sequence is CASSLLAGEQFF. Written as DNA, the CDR3 is TGTGCCAGCAGTTTATTAGCCGGTGAGCAGTTCTTC. The chain links TRBV28 to TRBJ2-1, with D unclear. Germline V gene lookup returns CDR1 MDHEN and CDR2 SYDVKM. The V gene lost 1 base and the J gene lost 9 bases, with 7 bases spanning the gap. The CDR3 is 12 residues long.

This sequence joins TRBV30 and TRBJ1-1; D ambiguous. The V gene lost 5 bases and the J gene lost 11 bases, with 12 bases spanning the gap. Germline CDR1 reads GTSNPN; CDR2 reads SVGIG (reference sequence). There are 10 residues in the CDR3. The CDR3 protein is CAWHRVRAFF. The CDR3 DNA is TGTGCCTGGCATAGGGTCCGGGCTTTCTTT. The full variable domain, in which reference TRBV30 and TRBJ1-1 provide the parts outside the CDR3, is SQTIHQWPATLVQPVGSPLSLECTVEGTSNPNLYWYRQAAGRGLQLLFYSVGIGQISSEVPQNLSASRPQDRQFILSSKKLLLSDSGFYLCAWHRVRAFFGQGTRLTVV.

The V gene is TRBV4-1, the J gene TRBJ1-1, with 8 positions matching TRBD1. CDR3 length equals 14 residues. The V gene end was trimmed by 6 bases and the J gene end by 7 bases; junction bases not matched to a gene: 10. From germline, CDR1 is MGHRA and CDR2 YSYEKL. The CDR3 reads CASSHQGAWVEAFF. The CDR3 DNA follows: TGCGCCAGCAGTCACCAGGGGGCTTGGGTTGAAGCTTTCTTT.

A single count supports this clone. The genes are TRBV6-6 and TRBJ1-5; the D gene is possibly TRBD1 (5 bases). Germline-derived CDR1 and CDR2 are MNHNY and SVGAGI (reference sequence). V lost 5 bases, J lost 0 bases, and 11 bases lay in between. The CDR3 runs 15 residues. This CDR3 is CASSRDPYSNQPQHF. The CDR3 nucleotides read TGTGCCAGCAGTCGGGACCCCTATAGCAATCAGCCCCAGCATTTT.

The chain recombines TRBV11-2 with TRBJ1-1; unclear D gene. V lost 1 base to trimming and J lost 6 bases, with 9 bases between them. This CDR3 is 13 amino acids long. Germline CDR1 and CDR2: SGHAT and FQNNGV. CDR3 DNA: TGTGCCAGCAGCTTAGTGTCGGGTGCTGAAGCTTTCTTT. This translates into CASSLVSGAEAFF.

Ten or more counts support this clone. V and J are TRBV11-2 and TRBJ2-7, with 7 bases lining up with TRBD1. Trimming at V came to 4 bases and at J to 3 bases, leaving 0 bases not matched to a gene. Looked up from germline, CDR1 is SGHAT and CDR2 is FQNNGV. This CDR3 has 12 amino acids. The CDR3 is CASSSGGYEQYF. The CDR3 coding sequence is TGTGCCAGCAGCTCAGGGGGCTACGAGCAGTACTTC.

This clone turned up a few times. V gene TRBV11-2 combines with J gene TRBJ2-1; no clear D. The V gene's germline CDR1 is SGHAT and CDR2 FQNNGV. This CDR3 region has 11 residues. Trimming left V 8 bases short and J 7 bases short, with 9 bases between. The CDR3 nucleotides read TGTGCCAGCTCCTCTCGAAATGAGCAGTTCTTC. It is translated as CASSSRNEQFF.

Comment on this clone: Other DNA sequences in this sample translate to the same CDR3. CDR3 DNA: TGTGCCAGCAGCTTCACAGGGGGCACTGAAGCTTTCTTT. Its protein is CASSFTGGTEAFF. The chain has TRBV7-9 and TRBJ1-1, with 8 bases that match TRBD1. In germline, CDR1 is SEHNR, CDR2 FQNEAQ (reference sequence). Trimming cost V 3 bases and J 4 bases; bases outside gene matches: 1. The CDR3 is 13 residues long.

There are a few counts of this clone. The chain couples TRBV9 to TRBJ2-3; tentatively, D is TRBD2 (6 bases). CDR3 length: 13 residues. Trimming stripped 7 bases from V and 0 bases from J, with 9 bases between. Germline CDR1 reads SGDLS; CDR2 reads YYNGEE. The CDR3 reads CASGDWSTDTQYF. The CDR3 bases are TGTGCCAGCGGGGACTGGAGCACAGATACGCAGTATTTT.

This clone was found a few times. The chain is built from TRBV5-1 and TRBJ2-3; a weak D match, TRBD2 (5 bases). Trimming stripped 3 bases from V and 2 bases from J, with 13 bases between. This CDR3 is 15 amino acids long. The V gene's germline CDR1 is SGHRS and CDR2 YFSETQ. DNA for the CDR3: TGCGCCAGCAGCTCCAGCGGTACCTCCACAGATACGCAGTATTTT. This sequence encodes CASSSSGTSTDTQYF.

This rearrangement joins TRBV29-1 to TRBJ2-5; the D gene is possibly TRBD2 (6 bases). The length of the CDR3 is 13 residues. The germline V gene encodes CDR1 SQVTM and CDR2 ANQGSEA. V lost 7 bases and J 5 bases, leaving 17 bases between the germline ends. The CDR3 reads CSAMTRLVETQYF. The CDR3 nucleotides read TGCAGCGCCATGACTAGGCTGGTGGAGACCCAGTACTTC.

This clone appeared a few times. V is TRBV6-5 and J is TRBJ2-2; D is ambiguous. The V gene's germline CDR1 is MNHEY and CDR2 SVGAGI. V lost 7 bases and J 6 bases, leaving 12 bases between the germline ends. This CDR3 is 13 amino acids long. CDR3 DNA: TGTGCCAGCACGGCCCCCCCGCCCGGGGAGCTGTTTTTT. It encodes CASTAPPPGELFF.